This is a list of T cell receptor beta chains from one sample in a study of regulatory T cells in long-lasting Graves disease. TCRdb passed the multiplex PCR reads through MiXCR, listing each CDR3 protein once. This table holds hundreds of thousands of distinct CDR3 sequences, roughly 30% found once. The sample here was peripheral blood mononuclear cells (PBMCs), taken when the disease was refractory, from a patient treated with antithyroid drugs. These receptors all stem from a female donor with Graves disease. Each CDR3 is given without its conserved first and last residue.

cdr3_aa: ASSQDKRGSILSGANVLT
j_call: TRBJ2-6
v_call: TRBV3-1

cdr3_aa: ASRRKAGETTGELF
j_call: TRBJ2-2
v_call: TRBV6-1

cdr3_aa: ASSERTGAGTEAF
j_call: TRBJ1-1
v_call: TRBV12-3/TRBV12-4

cdr3_aa: ASSSNLLAGLHNEQF
j_call: TRBJ2-1
v_call: TRBV27

cdr3_aa: ASSQSDRPYGYT
j_call: TRBJ1-2
v_call: TRBV16

cdr3_aa: ASSAWNTEAF
j_call: TRBJ1-1
v_call: TRBV5-1

cdr3_aa: ASSPLFEETQY
j_call: TRBJ2-5
v_call: TRBV18

cdr3_aa: SASLVGGAYEQY
j_call: TRBJ2-7
v_call: TRBV20-1

cdr3_aa: ASREAGQPYEQY
j_call: TRBJ2-7
v_call: TRBV28

cdr3_aa: AISEYSRGTNGYT
j_call: TRBJ1-2
v_call: TRBV10-3

cdr3_aa: ASSPVGQGSLNYGYT
j_call: TRBJ1-2
v_call: TRBV28

cdr3_aa: ASSAYDSPNQPQH
j_call: TRBJ1-5
v_call: TRBV7-2

cdr3_aa: ASSLVGDYEQY
j_call: TRBJ2-7
v_call: TRBV7-9

cdr3_aa: ASRRNRGNTIY
j_call: TRBJ1-3
v_call: TRBV28

cdr3_aa: SARSPQPGAKNIQY
j_call: TRBJ2-4
v_call: TRBV20-1

cdr3_aa: ASSPSVEEKLF
j_call: TRBJ1-4
v_call: TRBV3-1

cdr3_aa: ASSGGNPRDGYT
j_call: TRBJ1-2
v_call: TRBV2

cdr3_aa: SASPGTSGRIQY
j_call: TRBJ2-4
v_call: TRBV20-1

cdr3_aa: ASSSRDILSYEQY
j_call: TRBJ2-7
v_call: TRBV28

cdr3_aa: ASSTAPGNTEAF
j_call: TRBJ1-1
v_call: TRBV3-1

cdr3_aa: ASSLEGILGLGQPQH
j_call: TRBJ1-5
v_call: TRBV7-9

cdr3_aa: ASTHTGAGNQPQH
j_call: TRBJ1-5
v_call: TRBV12-3/TRBV12-4

cdr3_aa: SASSGTTIETQY
j_call: TRBJ2-5
v_call: TRBV20-1

cdr3_aa: ASSASGTGINEQY
j_call: TRBJ2-7
v_call: TRBV25-1

cdr3_aa: ASSLTGVEQY
j_call: TRBJ2-7
v_call: TRBV11-2

cdr3_aa: ASSQEAGSGANVLT
j_call: TRBJ2-6
v_call: TRBV3-1

cdr3_aa: ASSYTGHTEAF
j_call: TRBJ1-1
v_call: TRBV6-2/TRBV6-3

cdr3_aa: ASRTPGWDGYT
j_call: TRBJ1-2
v_call: TRBV19

cdr3_aa: ASSYLSDRGSPGYT
j_call: TRBJ1-2
v_call: TRBV6-9

cdr3_aa: SARGETGGAYNEQF
j_call: NA
v_call: TRBV20-1

cdr3_aa: ASSEFLDGGYEQY
j_call: TRBJ2-7
v_call: TRBV10-1

cdr3_aa: ASSLLGVRTEAF
j_call: TRBJ1-1
v_call: TRBV28

cdr3_aa: ASSTTAGGNQPQH
j_call: TRBJ1-5
v_call: TRBV2

cdr3_aa: ASSGPAVGQPQH
j_call: TRBJ1-5
v_call: TRBV6-1

cdr3_aa: ASSAMRRGSYGYT
j_call: TRBJ1-2
v_call: TRBV7-3

cdr3_aa: SAQSLAGGYEQY
j_call: TRBJ2-7
v_call: TRBV20-1

cdr3_aa: ASSSQAGANGELF
j_call: TRBJ2-2
v_call: TRBV7-3

cdr3_aa: SASRQGYNSPLH
j_call: TRBJ1-6
v_call: TRBV20-1

cdr3_aa: ASSIGTVNQPQH
j_call: TRBJ1-5
v_call: TRBV12-3/TRBV12-4